Listed below are T cell receptor beta chains from one sample, sequenced in a study of blood T cell repertoires in COVID-19. Libraries were prepared by immunoSEQ multiplex PCR; TCRdb keeps only in-frame clonotypes and omits some of them. This sample carries 73,000 or so clones, around 81% of them seen once, and the ten largest clones take roughly 4.5%. What was sequenced was peripheral blood. These receptors were taken from a woman aged 60-75 years with acute or convalescent COVID-19. The CDR3 runs from the conserved cysteine through the conserved F or W. Clone sizes are given selectively: once, few, many, or a class where the clone is expanded.

V gene: TRBV19
clone size: .
CDR3 length: 14
CDR3 protein: CASRREFRDEKLFF

V gene: TRBV10-3
clone size: .
CDR3 length: 16
CDR3 protein: CAISESPAGSNYGYTF

V gene: TRBV7-2
clone size: .
CDR3 length: 14
CDR3 protein: CASSPGQVGGAQHF

V gene: TRBV27
clone size: .
CDR3 length: 15
CDR3 protein: CASSVSGQGNYGYTF

V gene: TRBV6-5
clone size: .
CDR3 length: 15
CDR3 protein: CASSPQGRSNEKLFF

V gene: TRBV5-4
clone size: .
CDR3 length: 17
CDR3 protein: CASSFFDRAEAGDTQYF

V gene: TRBV5-4
clone size: few
CDR3 length: 15
CDR3 protein: CASSPQTGSSYEQYF

V gene: TRBV6-5
clone size: .
CDR3 length: 12
CDR3 protein: CASGEGSYEQYF

V gene: TRBV19
clone size: few
CDR3 length: 14
CDR3 protein: CASRMTGSGNTIYF

V gene: TRBV27
clone size: .
CDR3 length: 14
CDR3 protein: CATSPLGPYNEQFF

V gene: TRBV19
clone size: .
CDR3 length: 13
CDR3 protein: CASSIEEGEKLFF

V gene: TRBV5-4
clone size: .
CDR3 length: 13
CDR3 protein: CASSLDGLYGYTF

V gene: TRBV3-1/TRBV3-2
clone size: .
CDR3 length: 13
CDR3 protein: CASSQGIRTEAFF

V gene: TRBV4-1
clone size: .
CDR3 length: 16
CDR3 protein: CASSQGASSYNSPLHF

V gene: TRBV5-1
clone size: once
CDR3 length: 15
CDR3 protein: CASSLEQGSGNTIYF

V gene: TRBV7-3
clone size: .
CDR3 length: 14
CDR3 protein: CASSKGTSTDTQYF

V gene: TRBV11-2
clone size: .
CDR3 length: 14
CDR3 protein: CASSLGGQNYGYTF

V gene: TRBV27
clone size: .
CDR3 length: 12
CDR3 protein: CASSQRGYGYTF

V gene: TRBV5-1
clone size: .
CDR3 length: 16
CDR3 protein: CARSLNGGGSTGELFF

V gene: TRBV9
clone size: .
CDR3 length: 14
CDR3 protein: CASSVQEGNGELFF

V gene: TRBV27
clone size: .
CDR3 length: 13
CDR3 protein: CASSLGRTYEQYF

V gene: TRBV19
clone size: few
CDR3 length: 15
CDR3 protein: CASSNDPTTNYGYTF

V gene: TRBV5-4
clone size: .
CDR3 length: 17
CDR3 protein: CASSLSGGATSYNEQFF

V gene: TRBV6-5
clone size: few
CDR3 length: 15
CDR3 protein: CASRKTSGGGDTQYF

V gene: TRBV12-3/TRBV12-4
clone size: few
CDR3 length: 12
CDR3 protein: CASRAGAGELFF

V gene: TRBV5-1
clone size: .
CDR3 length: 13
CDR3 protein: CASTQTGATEAFF

V gene: TRBV6-6
clone size: .
CDR3 length: 13
CDR3 protein: CASSPGASTEAFF